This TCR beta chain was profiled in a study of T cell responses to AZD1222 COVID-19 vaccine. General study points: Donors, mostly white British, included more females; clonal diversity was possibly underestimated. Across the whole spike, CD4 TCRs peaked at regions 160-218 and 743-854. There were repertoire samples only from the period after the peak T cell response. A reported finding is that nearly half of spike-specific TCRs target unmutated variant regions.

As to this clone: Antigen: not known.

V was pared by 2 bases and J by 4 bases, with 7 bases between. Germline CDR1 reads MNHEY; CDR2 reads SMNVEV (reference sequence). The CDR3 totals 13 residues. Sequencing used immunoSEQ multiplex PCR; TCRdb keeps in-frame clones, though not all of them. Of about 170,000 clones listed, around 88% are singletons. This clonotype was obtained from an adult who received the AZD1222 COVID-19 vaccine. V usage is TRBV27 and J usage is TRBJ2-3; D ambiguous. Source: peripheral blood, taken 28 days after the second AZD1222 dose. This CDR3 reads CASSLNGADTQYF. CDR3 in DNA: TGTGCCAGCAGTTTAAATGGGGCAGATACGCAGTATTTT.